This TCR beta chain was obtained from a study of neoadjuvant anti-PD-1 for oral cavity cancer. Study as a whole: Non-progressing patients received a fourth nivolumab dose near day 43, then surgery on days 50-56.

The repertoire was sequenced with immunoSEQ multiplex PCR; TCRdb's copy has only in-frame clones and lacks some. The sample holds about 13,000 clones, over 60% seen once. Germline V lookup: CDR1 SGHDT, CDR2 YYEEEE. V was pared by 5 bases and J by 6 bases, with 7 bases of the junction left unmatched. This CDR3 comprises 14 residues. Stated time point: after neoadjuvant nivolumab, at surgical resection. The rearrangement joins TRBV5-6 to TRBJ1-3; 8 bases match TRBD1. The sample in question was PBMCs, obtained after nivolumab (anti-PD-1) treatment. The sequence derives from a person aged 35-80 years with oral cavity squamous cell carcinoma. The CDR3 loop reads CASRTTGEENTIYF. CDR3 coding DNA: TGTGCCAGCAGAACGACAGGGGAGGAAAACACCATATATTTT. Looking up the rest from reference TRBV5-6 and TRBJ1-3 gives the full variable domain: DAGVTQSPTHLIKTRGQQVTLRCSPKSGHDTVSWYQQALGQGPQFIFQYYEEEERQRGNFPDRFSGHQFPNYSSELNVNALLLGDSALYLCASRTTGEENTIYFGEGSWLTVV.